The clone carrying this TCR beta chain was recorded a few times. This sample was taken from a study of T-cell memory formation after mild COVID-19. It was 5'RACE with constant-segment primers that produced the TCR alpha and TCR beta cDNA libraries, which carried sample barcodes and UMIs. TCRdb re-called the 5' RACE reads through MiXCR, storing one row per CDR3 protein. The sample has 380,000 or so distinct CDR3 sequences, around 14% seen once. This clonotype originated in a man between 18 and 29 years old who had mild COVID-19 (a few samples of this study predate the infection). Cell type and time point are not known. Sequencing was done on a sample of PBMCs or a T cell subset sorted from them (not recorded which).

The CDR3 DNA is TGTGCCAGCAGCTTGGTTCTAGCTACGAACACCGGGGAGCTGTTTTTT. Its protein is CASSLVLATNTGELFF. The rearrangement uses TRBV5-5 and TRBJ2-2; maybe TRBD2 (5 bases). The V end lost 0 bases, the J end lost 0 bases, and 9 bases lay between the germline ends. The length of the CDR3 is 16 residues. Germline CDR1 SGHKS, CDR2 YYEKEE (reference sequence).